This TCR beta chain was captured by sequencing in a study of OX40 agonist ivuxolimab in advanced cancers. Study-level information: An agonistic human IgG2 monoclonal antibody against OX40 (CD134) was given.

V lost 5 bases, J lost 4 bases, and 9 bases lay in between. Germline CDR1 and CDR2: SGHAT and FQNNGV. The CDR3 consists of 13 residues. Data came from immunoSEQ multiplex PCR; TCRdb stores just in-frame clones and leaves some out. The table includes more than 70,000 clones, 84% detected once. Study-level results: CD8+ T cells (on average) carried more expanded clones than CD4+ T cells. Doses of 0.1 to 3.0 mg/kg were accompanied by clonal expansion of CD4+ and CD8+ blood T cells by week 6. Part of the nonresponder group also had normalized T-cell clonal expansion that was low.

Note on this clone: The antigen is not known.

The sequence derives from an adult with an advanced solid tumor such as melanoma, head and neck, liver or kidney cancer. The input for sequencing was CD4+ or CD8+ T cells sorted from blood, taken in a trial of the OX40 agonist ivuxolimab. The gene calls are TRBV11-2 and TRBJ2-1; D is possibly TRBD1 (6 bases). The CDR3 DNA follows: TGTGCCAGCAGCCCGGACAGTTACAATGAGCAGTTCTTC. It yields the protein CASSPDSYNEQFF.